What follows are 7 T cell receptor beta chains derived from one specimen sequenced in a study of T cells in women clearing cervical HPV infection. TCRdb keeps only in-frame clones here, not all; method: immunoSEQ multiplex PCR. The sample data list roughly 22,000 clones. Material: blood buffy coat. The origin of the receptors is a woman between 18 and 75 years old with a cervical HPV16 infection that either progressed to CIN3+ or cleared (not recorded which).

With respect to this clone: The CDR3 extends 3 residues past the end of the read, so its final part is completed from the germline J gene. V is TRBV4-1 and J is TRBJ2-7, with 11 bases matching TRBD1. Germline V CDR1 and CDR2: MGHRA, YSYEKL. After removal of 4 bases from V and 4 bases from J, the junction contained 6 bases not matched to a gene. The CDR3 totals 15 residues. The sequenced CDR3 bases are TGCGCCAGCAGCCCTGGACAGGGGGCTAGGTACGAG. Its protein product is CASSPGQGARYE. The whole CDR3 protein is CASSPGQGARYEQYF.

As for this clone: The read terminates 3 residues before the CDR3 end, so the remaining end is supplied by the germline J gene. The J gene is TRBJ2-7, the V gene TRBV5-1; 7 bases line up with TRBD1. This CDR3 has 15 residues. Losses at the gene ends were 0 bases for V and 6 bases for J; bases not matched to a gene: 9. Per the germline V gene, CDR1 is SGHRS and CDR2 is YFSETQ. Incomplete CDR3 DNA: TGCGCCAGCAGCTTGGGAGGGGGCTTCCCCTCCGAG. Its protein is CASSLGGGFPSE. The whole CDR3 reads CASSLGGGFPSEQYF.

A note on this clone: The CDR3 end falls 3 residues outside the read, so it is completed with the germline J gene. The rearrangement joins TRBV28 to TRBJ1-1; 7 bases line up with TRBD1. J was trimmed by 7 bases and V by 5 bases; bases with no gene match: 10. The CDR3 contains 14 residues. Per germline, CDR1 MDHEN and CDR2 SYDVKM. The CDR3 bases that were read are TGTGCCAGCAGTCACGCACAGGGGAGGGGTGAA. Amino acids: CASSHAQGRGE. From start to end, the CDR3 is CASSHAQGRGEAFF.

A remark on this clone: The read falls 3 residues short of the CDR3 end, and the missing part is taken from the germline J gene. The chain carries TRBV19 and TRBJ2-3; D is perhaps TRBD1 (6 bases). CDR1 LNHDA and CDR2 SQIVND come from the germline V gene (reference sequence). The CDR3 totals 15 residues. The sequenced part of the CDR3 DNA is TGTGCCAGTAGTGTCAACAGGGCGTCGGGTGAGACG. Translation: CASSVNRASGET. The full CDR3 protein reads CASSVNRASGETQYF.

Comments on this clone: The read ends 3 residues shy of where the CDR3 ends; the end is completed using the germline J gene. The rearrangement joins TRBV2 to TRBJ1-4; D unresolved. The CDR3 loop spans 16 amino acids. Germline values: CDR1 SNHLY, CDR2 FYNNEI. The germline V and J ends were trimmed by 0 bases and 3 bases, with 11 bases remaining between them. CDR3 DNA (partial): TGTGCCAGCAGTGAAGCGATCGGGGAGGCTAATGAAAAA. Amino acids: CASSEAIGEANEK. The full CDR3 protein is CASSEAIGEANEKLFF.

The CDR3 loop reads CASSIGFLQAGWPQHF. The part of the CDR3 DNA that was read is TGTGCCAGTAGTATAGGATTTTTACAGGCGGGGTGGCCC. The chain combines TRBV19 with TRBJ1-5; maybe TRBD1 (5 bases). The read ends 3 residues shy of where the CDR3 ends; the end is completed using the germline J gene. V was shortened by 1 base and J by 9 bases, with 19 bases between the two germline ends. CDR1 is LNHDA and CDR2 is SQIVND in the germline V gene (reference sequence). The CDR3 has 16 amino acids. Supplemented by reference TRBV19 and TRBJ1-5, the full variable domain reads DGGITQSPKYLFRKEGQNVTLSCEQNLNHDAMYWYRQDPGQGLRLIYYSQIVNDFQKGDIAEGYSVSREKKESFPLTVTSAQKNPTAFYLCASSIGFLQAGWPQHFGDGTRLSIL.

With respect to this clone: From the germline J gene comes the end of the CDR3, since the read stops 3 residues before it. This sequence joins TRBV19 and TRBJ1-2; D unresolved. The CDR3 is 15 amino acids. CDR1 LNHDA and CDR2 SQIVND come from the germline V gene (reference sequence). CDR3 protein: CASSIEFRVYYDYTF. CDR3 bases read: TGTGCCAGTAGTATAGAGTTCCGGGTTTACTACGAC.